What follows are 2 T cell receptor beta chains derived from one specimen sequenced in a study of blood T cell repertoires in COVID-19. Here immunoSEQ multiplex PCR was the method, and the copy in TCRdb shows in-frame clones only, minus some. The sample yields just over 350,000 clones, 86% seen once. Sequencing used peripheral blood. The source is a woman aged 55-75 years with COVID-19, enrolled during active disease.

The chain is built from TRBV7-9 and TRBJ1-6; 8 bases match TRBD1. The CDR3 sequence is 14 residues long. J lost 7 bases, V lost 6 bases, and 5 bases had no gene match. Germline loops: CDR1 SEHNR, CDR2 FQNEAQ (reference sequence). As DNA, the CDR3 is TGTGCCAGCAGTTCCCGGGACAGGAATTCACCCCTCCACTTT. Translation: CASSSRDRNSPLHF.

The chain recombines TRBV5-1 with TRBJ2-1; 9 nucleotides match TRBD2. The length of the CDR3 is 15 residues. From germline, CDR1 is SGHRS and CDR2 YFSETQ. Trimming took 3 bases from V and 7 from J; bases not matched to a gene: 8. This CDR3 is CASSSNSGGGNEQFF. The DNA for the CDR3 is TGCGCCAGCAGCTCGAATAGCGGGGGCGGGAATGAGCAGTTCTTC.